One and the same sample provided the 13 T cell receptor beta chains below, sequenced in a study of persistence of HIV-infected CD4 T cells. The antigens these receptors bind are not known. Sequencing used immunoSEQ version 4 in survey mode. Clones were read by immunoSEQ multiplex PCR, and TCRdb kept only the in-frame ones, dropping some. The table shows about 40,000 clones, with more than 75% occurring only once. Overlapping HIV-1 Gag 15-mer peptides at approximately 1 ug per peptide per mL were used. Sorted nonresponding memory CD4+ T cells were CD40L-negative, CD69-negative, CD45RO-high. The sequencing here drew on CD4+ T cells sorted from PBMCs after roughly 18-hour stimulation, taken from a patient who received antiretroviral therapy. The source of these receptors is an adult man with HIV who was CMV-seropositive.

A single count supports this clone. This chain links TRBV25-1 with TRBJ2-7, with D perhaps matching TRBD1 (6 bases). The length of the CDR3 is 15 residues. Germline CDR1 reads MGHDK; CDR2 reads SYGVNS. Trimming removed 1 base at V and 5 bases at J, with 15 bases between. The CDR3 nucleotides read TGTGCCAGCAGTGAATCCAGGGGTAGAAAGGACGAGCAGTACTTC. As protein: CASSESRGRKDEQYF.

V gene TRBV6-1 combines with J gene TRBJ1-3, with a possible D match to TRBD1 (5 bases). Germline CDR1 is MNHNS and CDR2 is SASEGT. V was cut by 4 bases and J by 0 bases, with 13 bases left in between. CDR3 size: 16 residues. DNA of the CDR3: TGTGCCAGCAGTGTGGGGCAGGCCTTCTCTGGAAACACCATATATTTT. Its protein product is CASSVGQAFSGNTIYF.

The chain employs TRBV30 and TRBJ1-3; D is uncertain. V shed 0 bases and J shed 0 bases, with 6 bases lying between them. This CDR3 has 14 amino acids. Germline lookup yields CDR1 GTSNPN and CDR2 SVGIG (reference sequence). The CDR3 nucleotides are TGTGCCTGGAGTGTGGGGTACTCTGGAAACACCATATATTTT. Translation gives CAWSVGYSGNTIYF.

The genes are TRBV19 and TRBJ2-1; 11 bases map to TRBD2. Germline V gives CDR1 LNHDA, CDR2 SQIVND (reference sequence). V dropped 4 bases and J dropped 7; count of bases not matched to a gene: 9. CDR3 length: 16 amino acids. CDR3: CASSTLAGGHANEQFF. Written as DNA, the CDR3 is TGTGCCAGTAGTACCTTAGCGGGGGGGCACGCGAATGAGCAGTTCTTC.

The rearrangement links TRBV19 to TRBJ1-4; D gene uncertain. V lost 7 bases and J 4 bases, leaving 13 bases between the germline ends. The CDR3 contains 14 residues. CDR1 and CDR2 from the germline V gene are LNHDA and SQIVND (reference sequence). The CDR3 nucleotides read TGTGCCAGTACTAAGCGGCAAGATAATGAAAAACTGTTTTTT. Residues: CASTKRQDNEKLFF.

This rearrangement joins TRBV2 to TRBJ2-6, with 7 bases matching TRBD1. Trimming at V came to 7 bases and at J to 0 bases, leaving 9 bases not matched to a gene. Germline lookup yields CDR1 SNHLY and CDR2 FYNNEI. The CDR3 sequence is 17 residues long. The CDR3 sequence is CASTWDSSPSGANVLTF. CDR3 bases: TGTGCCAGCACCTGGGACAGCTCCCCCTCTGGGGCCAACGTCCTGACTTTC.

The chain has TRBV10-1 and TRBJ2-5; tentatively, D is TRBD2 (7 bases). V was trimmed by 5 bases and J by 5 bases, leaving 18 bases between them. Germline CDR1 is WNHNN and CDR2 is SYGVQD (reference sequence). The CDR3 loop spans 15 amino acids. The CDR3 sequence: CASSKTRGGEETQYF. The CDR3 DNA reads as TGCGCCAGCAGTAAGACCAGGGGAGGGGAGGAGACCCAGTACTTC.

The CDR3 DNA sequence: TGCAGCGTTGGCGGGGGTAGTCAGCCCCAGCATTTT. It encodes CSVGGGSQPQHF. V gene TRBV29-1 combines with J gene TRBJ1-5; tentatively, D is TRBD1 (5 bases). The V and J ends lost 4 bases and 6 bases respectively, with 10 bases between them. This CDR3 has 12 amino acids. Germline V gene lookup returns CDR1 SQVTM and CDR2 ANQGSEA.

The chain recombines TRBV7-9 with TRBJ2-5; 12 bases line up with TRBD2. V gave up 5 bases and J gave up 5 bases; unmatched junction bases: 6. CDR1 SEHNR and CDR2 FQNEAQ come from the germline V gene (reference sequence). The length of the CDR3 is 15 residues. As DNA, the CDR3 is TGTGCCAGCAGCACCCGACTAGCGGGAGATGAGACCCAGTACTTC. Translation: CASSTRLAGDETQYF.

This clone turned up a few times. The J gene is TRBJ2-7, the V gene TRBV2; 7 bases line up with TRBD2. V shed 3 bases, J shed 0 bases, and the junction held 2 bases outside the gene matches. In germline, CDR1 is SNHLY, CDR2 FYNNEI. The CDR3 has 14 residues. The CDR3 is CASSEERGSYEQYF. CDR3 in DNA: TGTGCCAGCAGTGAGGAGCGGGGCTCCTACGAGCAGTACTTC.

The rearrangement links TRBV19 to TRBJ2-7, with D hard to call. Germline V CDR1 and CDR2: LNHDA, SQIVND (reference sequence). Trimming shortened V by 5 bases and J by 4 bases, and 12 bases separated the two germline ends. This CDR3 comprises 13 residues. The CDR3 protein is CASSRNWEYEQYF. For the CDR3, the DNA is TGTGCCAGTAGTCGGAACTGGGAATACGAGCAGTACTTC.

The V gene is TRBV14, the J gene TRBJ2-5; a possible D gene is TRBD1 (6 bases). Trimming took off 2 bases at V and 5 bases at J, with 18 bases between the two ends. Germline lookup yields CDR1 SGHDN and CDR2 FVKESK. The CDR3 contains 16 residues. The CDR3, as DNA: TGTGCCAGCAGCCAATTGTGGCAGGGGATGAAGGAGACCCAGTACTTC. This gives the protein CASSQLWQGMKETQYF.

The chain employs TRBV5-8 and TRBJ1-1; D possibly corresponds to TRBD1 (5 bases). From germline, CDR1 is SGHTS and CDR2 YDEGEE. The CDR3 loop spans 13 amino acids. V was cut by 3 bases and J by 3 bases, with 9 bases left in between. CDR3 sequence: CASSSRGDTEAFF. The CDR3 DNA reads TGTGCCAGCAGCTCTAGGGGCGACACTGAAGCTTTCTTT.